A selection of T cell receptor beta chains follows, all from one sample in a study of cytomegalovirus exposure and HLA in healthy donors. Here immunoSEQ multiplex PCR was the method, and the copy in TCRdb shows in-frame clones only, minus some. The repertoire holds roughly 87,000 clones, with about 77% as singletons. The source material was PBMCs. Receptors were obtained from a man aged 55 to 70 in good health and CMV-seronegative. The CDR3 runs from the conserved cysteine through the conserved F or W. Fields, in order: CDR3 DNA, CDR3 protein, V gene, clone size, D gene, J gene. The D gene is left open where the match is weak. Not every row has a clone size; where given, it reads once, few, many or a size class.

CDR3 DNA: TGTGCCAGCAGTGACTCTAGCGGGGGGGCTAGCATAGATACGCAGTATTTT
CDR3 protein: CASSDSSGGASIDTQYF
V gene: TRBV6-4
clone size: .
D gene: TRBD2
J gene: TRBJ2-3

CDR3 DNA: TGTGCCAGCAGCACCTGGGGGGGACAGCCCCAGCATTTT
CDR3 protein: CASSTWGGQPQHF
V gene: TRBV6-6
clone size: .
D gene: .
J gene: TRBJ1-5

CDR3 DNA: TGTGCCTGGAGTGCGGGGATACAAGAGACCCAGTACTTC
CDR3 protein: CAWSAGIQETQYF
V gene: TRBV30
clone size: .
D gene: .
J gene: TRBJ2-5

CDR3 DNA: TGCGCCAGCAGCCAAGATACGGGGGGCTACTATGGCTACACCTTC
CDR3 protein: CASSQDTGGYYGYTF
V gene: TRBV4-1
clone size: .
D gene: .
J gene: TRBJ1-2

CDR3 DNA: TGTGCCAGCAGCTCACCCAGGGAGGGAAGGGAGACCCAGTACTTC
CDR3 protein: CASSSPREGRETQYF
V gene: TRBV11-2
clone size: once
D gene: TRBD2
J gene: TRBJ2-5

CDR3 DNA: TGTGCCAGCAGCGGAACTACAGGTGTCCATCTCTATGGCTACACCTTC
CDR3 protein: CASSGTTGVHLYGYTF
V gene: TRBV9
clone size: once
D gene: .
J gene: TRBJ1-2

CDR3 DNA: TGTGCCAGCAGCCCGCGGGGTGGCGGGAGCACAGATACGCAGTATTTT
CDR3 protein: CASSPRGGGSTDTQYF
V gene: TRBV5-4
clone size: .
D gene: .
J gene: TRBJ2-3

CDR3 DNA: TGTGCCAGCAGTTACGGCAGGGGAGAGACCCAGTACTTC
CDR3 protein: CASSYGRGETQYF
V gene: TRBV6-5
clone size: .
D gene: .
J gene: TRBJ2-5

CDR3 DNA: TGTGCCAGCAGCTTGTTTGCAGGGATTCATGGCTACACCTTC
CDR3 protein: CASSLFAGIHGYTF
V gene: TRBV7-9
clone size: once
D gene: .
J gene: TRBJ1-2

CDR3 DNA: TGTGCCAGCAGCTTTTACCCGCAACTGGACAAAGAAACCGGGGAGCTGTTTTTT
CDR3 protein: CASSFYPQLDKETGELFF
V gene: TRBV13
clone size: .
D gene: .
J gene: TRBJ2-2

CDR3 DNA: TGTGCTAGTGGTTTGGCATACTCAGGTTCTGGCTATAATTCACCCCTCCACTTT
CDR3 protein: CASGLAYSGSGYNSPLHF
V gene: TRBV12-5
clone size: .
D gene: .
J gene: TRBJ1-6

CDR3 DNA: TGTGCCAGCTCACCCGGACAGGGAGGTGAAAAACTGTTTTTT
CDR3 protein: CASSPGQGGEKLFF
V gene: TRBV18
clone size: .
D gene: TRBD1
J gene: TRBJ1-4

CDR3 DNA: TGTGCCATCAGGACGTCGGCGGACAATGAGCAGTTCTTC
CDR3 protein: CAIRTSADNEQFF
V gene: TRBV10-3
clone size: few
D gene: .
J gene: TRBJ2-1

CDR3 DNA: TGTGCCAGCAGTACACTAGCGGGGGGCGACGACGAGCAGTACTTC
CDR3 protein: CASSTLAGGDDEQYF
V gene: TRBV6-6
clone size: .
D gene: TRBD2
J gene: TRBJ2-7

CDR3 DNA: TGTGCCAGCAGTTACTCGAGCCAGGCCCAGCATTTT
CDR3 protein: CASSYSSQAQHF
V gene: TRBV6-6
clone size: few
D gene: .
J gene: TRBJ1-5

CDR3 DNA: TGTGCCAGCAGCCTTTCCGGGACAGGGGGTATGGAGCAGTTCTTC
CDR3 protein: CASSLSGTGGMEQFF
V gene: TRBV11-3
clone size: .
D gene: TRBD1
J gene: TRBJ2-1

CDR3 DNA: TGTGCCAGCAGTTTGCTGGGGGGGGGCAATCAGCCCCAGCATTTT
CDR3 protein: CASSLLGGGNQPQHF
V gene: TRBV28
clone size: few
D gene: .
J gene: TRBJ1-5

CDR3 DNA: TGTGCCAGTAGTATATTTGGGGGGGGGCCCTACAATGAGCAGTTCTTC
CDR3 protein: CASSIFGGGPYNEQFF
V gene: TRBV19
clone size: .
D gene: .
J gene: TRBJ2-1

CDR3 DNA: TGTGCCAGCAGTGAAATAGCGGGGGGCCACGGGGAGCTGTTTTTT
CDR3 protein: CASSEIAGGHGELFF
V gene: TRBV6-4
clone size: .
D gene: TRBD2
J gene: TRBJ2-2

CDR3 DNA: TGTGCCAGCAGCTTAGTCCCGCAGGTGCCCGATCCCAATCAGCCCCAGCATTTT
CDR3 protein: CASSLVPQVPDPNQPQHF
V gene: TRBV7-8
clone size: once
D gene: .
J gene: TRBJ1-5

CDR3 DNA: TGTGCCAGCAACCCCTGGGGGGGGCGTGCCCAAGAGACCCAGTACTTC
CDR3 protein: CASNPWGGRAQETQYF
V gene: TRBV21-1
clone size: few
D gene: .
J gene: TRBJ2-5

CDR3 DNA: TGTGCCAGCAGTCCGCAGCCCGGCGGGAACACTGAAGCTTTCTTT
CDR3 protein: CASSPQPGGNTEAFF
V gene: TRBV6-5
clone size: few
D gene: .
J gene: TRBJ1-1

CDR3 DNA: TGTGCCAGTACCCCCGCTGAAGGGGCGCGTGGCAATCAGCCCCAGCATTTT
CDR3 protein: CASTPAEGARGNQPQHF
V gene: TRBV19
clone size: .
D gene: .
J gene: TRBJ1-5

CDR3 DNA: TGTGCCAGCAGCTTAGTAACCGGACCCGGCGGGAACAATGAGCAGTTCTTC
CDR3 protein: CASSLVTGPGGNNEQFF
V gene: TRBV11-3
clone size: .
D gene: .
J gene: TRBJ2-1

CDR3 DNA: TGTGCCAGCAGCTTGGGCCGGGGGGGCTATGAGCAGTTCTTC
CDR3 protein: CASSLGRGGYEQFF
V gene: TRBV5-4
clone size: .
D gene: TRBD2
J gene: TRBJ2-1

CDR3 DNA: TGTGCCAGCAGCCTCTGGGACAGGCCTTCGGGCGAGCAGTACTTC
CDR3 protein: CASSLWDRPSGEQYF
V gene: TRBV5-4
clone size: once
D gene: TRBD1
J gene: TRBJ2-7

CDR3 DNA: TGCAGCGTTGGAAGAGGAGGACTAAGGGAGACCCAGTACTTC
CDR3 protein: CSVGRGGLRETQYF
V gene: TRBV29-1
clone size: .
D gene: .
J gene: TRBJ2-5

CDR3 DNA: TGTGCCAGCAGCCATAGACGGACAGGGAACCCCAATGAGCAGTTCTTC
CDR3 protein: CASSHRRTGNPNEQFF
V gene: TRBV13
clone size: .
D gene: TRBD1
J gene: TRBJ2-1

CDR3 DNA: TGTGCCAGCAGCCGACAGGGGGCGCGGAGAGATACGCAGTATTTT
CDR3 protein: CASSRQGARRDTQYF
V gene: TRBV7-9
clone size: .
D gene: TRBD1
J gene: TRBJ2-3

CDR3 DNA: TGTGCCACCAGCAGGGGGGGGGTGGAGACCCAGTACTTC
CDR3 protein: CATSRGGVETQYF
V gene: TRBV15
clone size: .
D gene: TRBD2
J gene: TRBJ2-5

CDR3 DNA: TGTGCCAGCGTTCCGGGACAGGGGGCCTACGAGCAGTACTTC
CDR3 protein: CASVPGQGAYEQYF
V gene: TRBV21-1
clone size: .
D gene: .
J gene: TRBJ2-7

CDR3 DNA: TGTTCCAGCAGCTTAGGAGAAACGTCTGGCTACACCTTC
CDR3 protein: CSSSLGETSGYTF
V gene: TRBV7-9
clone size: .
D gene: .
J gene: TRBJ1-2

CDR3 DNA: TGTGCCAGCAGTTACTCCTGGGAGGGTAACTATGGCTACACCTTC
CDR3 protein: CASSYSWEGNYGYTF
V gene: TRBV6-5
clone size: .
D gene: .
J gene: TRBJ1-2

CDR3 DNA: TGTGCCTGGGAGGGAGAGTGGACCGGGGAGCTGTTTTTT
CDR3 protein: CAWEGEWTGELFF
V gene: TRBV30
clone size: .
D gene: .
J gene: TRBJ2-2

CDR3 DNA: TGTGCCAGTAGTATAGATCTACCCACTGAAGCTTTCTTT
CDR3 protein: CASSIDLPTEAFF
V gene: TRBV19
clone size: .
D gene: .
J gene: TRBJ1-1

CDR3 DNA: TGTCTTGGTAGATGGACTGAAGCTTTCTTT
CDR3 protein: CLGRWTEAFF
V gene: TRBV7-9
clone size: few
D gene: .
J gene: TRBJ1-1

CDR3 DNA: TGCGCCAGCAGCGGTGGGGAGCGGGGGAAGACCCAGTACTTC
CDR3 protein: CASSGGERGKTQYF
V gene: TRBV5-1
clone size: .
D gene: TRBD2
J gene: TRBJ2-5

CDR3 DNA: TGTGCCAGCAGCCCCGACAGCTTAGGCTACACCTTC
CDR3 protein: CASSPDSLGYTF
V gene: TRBV7-9
clone size: .
D gene: .
J gene: TRBJ1-2

CDR3 DNA: TGCGCCAGCAGCCAAGGACTAGCGACCGTCCAAGAGACCCAGTACTTC
CDR3 protein: CASSQGLATVQETQYF
V gene: TRBV4-1
clone size: .
D gene: TRBD2
J gene: TRBJ2-5

CDR3 DNA: TGTGCCAGCAGCCTTGACAGGGTGGCTGGCTACACCTTC
CDR3 protein: CASSLDRVAGYTF
V gene: TRBV6-1
clone size: .
D gene: TRBD1
J gene: TRBJ1-2

CDR3 DNA: TGTGCCAGCAGCTTGCGGACAGGGGCGAATGAGCAGTTCTTC
CDR3 protein: CASSLRTGANEQFF
V gene: TRBV13
clone size: .
D gene: TRBD1
J gene: TRBJ2-1

CDR3 DNA: TGTGCCAGCAGCTTAAGGATGGGACTAGCGGGGGAGCTCCAAGAGACCCAGTACTTC
CDR3 protein: CASSLRMGLAGELQETQYF
V gene: TRBV9
clone size: once
D gene: TRBD2
J gene: TRBJ2-5

CDR3 DNA: TGTGCCTGGAGACAGGGCTATAATTCACCCCTCCACTTT
CDR3 protein: CAWRQGYNSPLHF
V gene: TRBV30
clone size: .
D gene: .
J gene: TRBJ1-6

CDR3 DNA: TGTGCCAGCAGCACAGGGGGGGCACCCCTCCACTTT
CDR3 protein: CASSTGGAPLHF
V gene: TRBV27
clone size: .
D gene: TRBD1
J gene: TRBJ1-6

CDR3 DNA: TGTGCCAGCAGTTTAGAGTCCGCCGTGGTTCCTTTCAGGGGGCAGGGGTCACCCCTCCACTTT
CDR3 protein: CASSLESAVVPFRGQGSPLHF
V gene: TRBV27
clone size: .
D gene: TRBD1
J gene: TRBJ1-6

CDR3 DNA: TGCGCCAGCAGCTTGGCCAGCGACGGACTAGCGGGGGGGCGCAAGCAGTTCTTC
CDR3 protein: CASSLASDGLAGGRKQFF
V gene: TRBV5-1
clone size: .
D gene: TRBD2
J gene: TRBJ2-1

CDR3 DNA: TGTGCCAGCACTGATGACAGGGCCCCATACAATGAGCAGTTCTTC
CDR3 protein: CASTDDRAPYNEQFF
V gene: TRBV6-1
clone size: .
D gene: TRBD1
J gene: TRBJ2-1

CDR3 DNA: TGTGCCACTTCCGGGACAGGGGCCTCTAATGAAAAACTGTTTTTT
CDR3 protein: CATSGTGASNEKLFF
V gene: TRBV15
clone size: .
D gene: TRBD1
J gene: TRBJ1-4

CDR3 DNA: TGTGCCAGCAGCTTAGAGTCGGGACTAGCGGGGGGGCGGTTCTTC
CDR3 protein: CASSLESGLAGGRFF
V gene: TRBV11-2
clone size: .
D gene: TRBD2
J gene: TRBJ2-1

CDR3 DNA: TGTGCCAGCAGCTTAGTAGCAGGGGGCTCCTATAATTCACCCCTCCACTTT
CDR3 protein: CASSLVAGGSYNSPLHF
V gene: TRBV7-9
clone size: .
D gene: TRBD1
J gene: TRBJ1-6

CDR3 DNA: TGTGCCAGCAGCTGGGGGACAGGGTGGGAGACCCAGTACTTC
CDR3 protein: CASSWGTGWETQYF
V gene: TRBV5-4
clone size: .
D gene: TRBD1
J gene: TRBJ2-5

CDR3 DNA: TGTGCCAGCAAGATTCGCCGCTTCGGTCAGCCCCAGCATTTT
CDR3 protein: CASKIRRFGQPQHF
V gene: TRBV2
clone size: .
D gene: .
J gene: TRBJ1-5

CDR3 DNA: TGTGCCAGCAGTGAAAGACAGACGCAGACCCAGTACTTC
CDR3 protein: CASSERQTQTQYF
V gene: TRBV6-1
clone size: .
D gene: .
J gene: TRBJ2-5

CDR3 DNA: TGTGCCAGCAGCTATGTGCTAGCGGGGGCCGGGGAGCTGTTTTTT
CDR3 protein: CASSYVLAGAGELFF
V gene: TRBV7-3
clone size: few
D gene: TRBD2
J gene: TRBJ2-2

CDR3 DNA: TGTGCCAGCTCACCGGGGGGACAGGGGGCCGCTGAAGCTTTCTTT
CDR3 protein: CASSPGGQGAAEAFF
V gene: TRBV18
clone size: few
D gene: TRBD1
J gene: TRBJ1-1

CDR3 DNA: TGTGCCAGCAGCTTACAGGGGGCCATGAACACTGAAGCTTTCTTT
CDR3 protein: CASSLQGAMNTEAFF
V gene: TRBV7-3
clone size: .
D gene: TRBD1
J gene: TRBJ1-1

CDR3 DNA: TGTGCCAGCAGCCAAGGGGGAAACGAAAAACTGTTTTTT
CDR3 protein: CASSQGGNEKLFF
V gene: TRBV7-9
clone size: .
D gene: .
J gene: TRBJ1-4

CDR3 DNA: TGTGCCAGCGGAAGGGGGTCCTATAATTCACCCCTCCACTTT
CDR3 protein: CASGRGSYNSPLHF
V gene: TRBV18
clone size: .
D gene: .
J gene: TRBJ1-6

CDR3 DNA: TGTGCCAGCAGCCTTCTAGCGGGTGGGCAGTTCTTC
CDR3 protein: CASSLLAGGQFF
V gene: TRBV7-2
clone size: .
D gene: TRBD2
J gene: TRBJ2-1